Below, one T cell receptor beta chain is given with its context. As yet, its antigen is unknown. The V gene lost 1 base and the J gene lost 2 bases, with 2 bases spanning the gap. Germline lookup yields CDR1 DFQATT and CDR2 SNEGSKA (reference sequence). The CDR3 length is 11 residues. This record comes from a study of T cells in Graves' hyperthyroidism and ophthalmopathy. Exclusion of a patient resulted from uncontrolled infection, other autoimmune disease, pregnancy or lactation. Source material for PBMCs was less than 12 ml fresh peripheral blood. Amplification targeted TCR beta CDR3 regions from RNA transcripts. A set of HTBI primers served as the primers for a first-round RT-PCR of the TCR CDR3. TCRdb redid the calling of the multiplex PCR reads with MiXCR, one entry per CDR3 protein. In the table there are 350,000 to 450,000 distinct CDR3 sequences, about a sixth of which are singletons. Study findings and constraints: It was a median about 6 months before onset that the model predicted ophthalmopathy.

This clonotype originated in a woman in her twenties or thirties with Graves' hyperthyroidism that later progressed to Graves' ophthalmopathy. The rearrangement links TRBV20-1 to TRBJ2-5; D ambiguous. Sequences were obtained from blood. DNA of the CDR3: TGCAGTGCTAGAGGTCAAGAGACCCAGTACTTC. As protein: CSARGQETQYF.